The entry below describes one T cell receptor (beta chain). Here immunoSEQ multiplex PCR was the method, and the copy in TCRdb shows in-frame clones only, minus some. Among 45,000 to 55,000 clones listed, about 90% were seen once. V lost 0 bases, J lost 4 bases, and 19 bases lay in between. The length of the CDR3 is 18 residues. Germline lookup yields CDR1 ENHRY and CDR2 SYGVKD. This entry is derived from a study of T cell changes during pregnancy in multiple sclerosis. The sample in question was peripheral blood, obtained in the first trimester of pregnancy. This TCR came from a female donor with multiple sclerosis, enrolled in a pregnancy study. The chain carries TRBV10-3 and TRBJ2-1, with D possibly matching TRBD2 (5 bases). The CDR3 spells CAISESMGRTSSYNEQFF. In DNA form, the CDR3 reads TGTGCCATCAGTGAGTCGATGGGTCGAACTAGTTCATACAATGAGCAGTTCTTC.